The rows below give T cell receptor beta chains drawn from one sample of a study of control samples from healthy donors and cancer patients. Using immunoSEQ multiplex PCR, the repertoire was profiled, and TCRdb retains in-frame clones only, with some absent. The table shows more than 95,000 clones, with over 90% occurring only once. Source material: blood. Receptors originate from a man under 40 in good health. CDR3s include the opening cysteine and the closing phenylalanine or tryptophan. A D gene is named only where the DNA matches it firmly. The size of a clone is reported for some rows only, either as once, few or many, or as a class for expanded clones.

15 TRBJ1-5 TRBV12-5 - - TGTGCTAGTGGTTTGGTAGTTGGGGGGAATCAGCCCCAGCATTTT CASGLVVGGNQPQHF
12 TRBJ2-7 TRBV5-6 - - TGTGCCAGCAGCACCCCCGGCGGATGGCAGTACTTC CASSTPGGWQYF
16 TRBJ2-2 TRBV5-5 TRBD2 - TGTGCCAGCAGCAAGGGACTAGCGGGGTTTGACGGGGAGCTGTTTTTT CASSKGLAGFDGELFF
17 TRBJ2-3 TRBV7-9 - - TGTGCCAGCAGCTCAACGCCTACTGGGGCGAGCACAGATACGCAGTATTTT CASSSTPTGASTDTQYF
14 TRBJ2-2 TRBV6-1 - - TGTGCCAGCAGTGAAGCATCCCGGGGCGGGGAGCTGTTTTTT CASSEASRGGELFF
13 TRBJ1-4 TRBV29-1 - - TGCAGCGTTGGTCGGGGGGTGAATGAAAAACTGTTTTTT CSVGRGVNEKLFF
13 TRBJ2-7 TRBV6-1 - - TGTGCCAGCAGTGAAGCGAAGGTGTACGAGCAGTACTTC CASSEAKVYEQYF
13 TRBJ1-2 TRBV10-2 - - TGCGCCAGCAGTGCAGGGCTCGTGGATGGCTACACCTTC CASSAGLVDGYTF
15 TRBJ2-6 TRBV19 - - TGTGCCAGTAGTACTACAGGGTCTGGGGCCAACGTCCTGACTTTC CASSTTGSGANVLTF
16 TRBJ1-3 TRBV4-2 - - TGTGCCAGCAGCCCCCGGAGGGGAGAGGTTGGAAACACCATATATTTT CASSPRRGEVGNTIYF
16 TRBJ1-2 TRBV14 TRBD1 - TGTGCCAGCAGCCAAGATCGTAGGGGACAGGTCTATGGCTACACCTTC CASSQDRRGQVYGYTF
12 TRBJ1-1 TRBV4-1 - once TGCGCCAGCAGCCAAGGCGCTCGGGGGGCTTTCTTT CASSQGARGAFF
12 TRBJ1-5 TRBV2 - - TGTGCCAGCAGTGGCTCGGAAGGATTCCAGCATTTT CASSGSEGFQHF
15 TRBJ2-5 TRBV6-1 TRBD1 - TGTGCCAGCAGTGAGCAGGGGGCAACCGGGGAGACCCAGTACTTC CASSEQGATGETQYF
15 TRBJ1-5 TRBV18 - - TGTGCCAGCTCACCAAGGGCCGGCAAGAATCAGCCCCAGCATTTT CASSPRAGKNQPQHF
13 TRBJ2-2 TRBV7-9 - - TGTGCCAGCAGTAAAAGCGCCACCGGGGAGCTGTTTTTT CASSKSATGELFF
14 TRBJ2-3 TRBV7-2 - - TGTGCCAGCAGCTTGTCCCCTAGCACAGATACGCAGTATTTT CASSLSPSTDTQYF
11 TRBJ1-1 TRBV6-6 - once TGTGCCAGCAGCAAGGGGGGGAAAGCTTTCTTT CASSKGGKAFF
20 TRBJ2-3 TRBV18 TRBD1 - TGTGCCAGCTCACCTCTTCCGGGACAGGGATATGGGGTCAGCACAGATACGCAGTATTTT CASSPLPGQGYGVSTDTQYF
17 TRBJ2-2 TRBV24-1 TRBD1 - TGTGCCACCTCCAAATACTGGGACAGGGGGGGCCCCGGGGAGCTGTTTTTT CATSKYWDRGGPGELFF
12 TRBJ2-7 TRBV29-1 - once TGCAGCGTTGAGTCTGGGTACGACGAGCAGTACTTC CSVESGYDEQYF
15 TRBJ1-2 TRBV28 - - TGTGCCAGCAGTTTGGGAGGGGCGCGGGGCTATGGCTACACCTTC CASSLGGARGYGYTF
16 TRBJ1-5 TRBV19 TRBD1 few TGTGCCAGTAGTGAGACAGGGGGCTGGAGCAATCAGCCCCAGCATTTT CASSETGGWSNQPQHF
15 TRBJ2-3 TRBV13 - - TGTGCCAGCAGCTCCAGGGGCGGGAGCACAGATACGCAGTATTTT CASSSRGGSTDTQYF
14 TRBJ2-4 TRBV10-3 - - TGTGCCATCAGTTTGACTTTAGACAAAAACATTCAGTACTTC CAISLTLDKNIQYF
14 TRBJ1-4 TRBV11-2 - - TGTGCCAGCAGCCGAGGGGGACCAAATGAAAAACTGTTTTTT CASSRGGPNEKLFF
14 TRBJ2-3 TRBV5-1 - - TGCGCCAGCAGCCGTACAAGAAGCACAGATACGCAGTATTTT CASSRTRSTDTQYF
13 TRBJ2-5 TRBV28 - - TGTGCCAGCAGTCCTGAAGGAAGGGAGACCCAGTACTTC CASSPEGRETQYF
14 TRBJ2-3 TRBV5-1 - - TGCGCCAGCAGCTTGGAAGCGGTTGGAGATACGCAGTATTTT CASSLEAVGDTQYF
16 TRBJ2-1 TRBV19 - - TGTGCCAGTAGTATCAATAGGGTCTCGGGCTACAATGAGCAGTTCTTC CASSINRVSGYNEQFF
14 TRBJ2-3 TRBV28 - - TGTGCCAGCAGTCGAGGGGGAGTCACAGATACGCAGTATTTT CASSRGGVTDTQYF